The clone carrying this TCR beta chain was found a few times. Its antigen is unidentified. Time point noted: newly diagnosed GD, antithyroid drugs for less than 3 months. Construction of the TCR library relied on RNA isolated from PBMCs. The data belong to a study of regulatory T cells in long-lasting Graves disease. This CDR3 has 14 amino acids. J lost 5 bases, V lost 5 bases, and 6 bases had no gene match. Study-wide findings and caveats: It was peripheral blood alone, not thyroid tissue, that was studied. Few sampled subjects may have lowered accuracy. TCR diversity was lower in persistent than newly diagnosed Graves' disease. Persistent patients had a count of shared public clonotypes (2,741) that exceeded that of new patients (around 1,000).

iRepertoire HTBI primers and Arm-PCR of CDR3 regions built TCR beta libraries. MiXCR, run by TCRdb on the multiplex PCR reads, gives a single entry per CDR3 protein. The sample records roughly 380,000 distinct CDR3 sequences, roughly 15% being singletons. Sequencing used peripheral blood mononuclear cells (PBMCs), obtained at new diagnosis, from a patient treated with antithyroid drugs. The rearrangement uses TRBV12-3 or TRBV12-4 and TRBJ2-7, with 10 bases lining up with TRBD1. This receptor was identified in a female donor with Graves disease. The CDR3 DNA sequence: TGTGCCAGCAGTCAGCTAGACAGGGGGCACGAGCAGTACTTC. Translating gives CASSQLDRGHEQYF.